Following are 14 T cell receptor beta chains from one sample sequenced in a study of cytomegalovirus exposure and HLA in healthy donors. The PCR had 60 Vbeta and 13 Jbeta primers. Only in-frame clones appear in the TCRdb table, and some are missing; sequencing was by immunoSEQ multiplex PCR. The table lists fewer than 250,000 clones, over 60% of them singletons. Sequencing was done on a sample of PBMCs. The receptors shown here come from a man aged 30 to 45 in good health and CMV-seropositive.

The table lists this clone with a count of one. The rearrangement uses TRBV4-1 and TRBJ1-6; the D gene is possibly TRBD1 (5 bases). Trimming stripped 1 base from V and 10 bases from J, with 17 bases between. The germline V gene encodes CDR1 MGHRA and CDR2 YSYEKL. The CDR3 runs to 16 residues. CDR3 in DNA: TGCGCCAGCAGCCAAGGGTTCGGCGGGGGAGGGTCACCCCTCCACTTT. Translated: CASSQGFGGGGSPLHF.

The chain employs TRBV6-5 and TRBJ1-1; the D gene is possibly TRBD1 (6 bases). Trimming stripped 0 bases from V and 10 bases from J, with 12 bases between. Germline-derived CDR1 and CDR2 are MNHEY and SVGAGI. The CDR3 is 13 amino acids. The CDR3 loop reads CASSYSRAGVAFF. The CDR3 DNA follows: TGTGCCAGCAGTTACTCAAGAGCAGGGGTAGCTTTCTTT.

This sequence joins TRBV5-1 and TRBJ2-7; no firm D call. The germline V gene encodes CDR1 SGHRS and CDR2 YFSETQ. Trimming stripped 3 bases from V and 4 bases from J, with 8 bases between. There are 12 residues in the CDR3. CDR3 bases: TGCGCCAGCAGCTCCTGGAGATACGAGCAGTACTTC. Translated, it gives CASSSWRYEQYF.

Details on this clone: Other nucleotide sequences in the sample specify the same CDR3. The CDR3 region is CASSFLPSGGRTDTQYF. For the CDR3, the DNA is TGTGCCAGCAGCTTCCTCCCCAGCGGGGGGCGCACAGATACGCAGTATTTT. The chain has TRBV7-2 and TRBJ2-3, with TRBD2 matching over 9 bases. Germline V lookup: CDR1 SGHTA, CDR2 FQGNSA. The length of the CDR3 is 17 residues. Trimming took 3 bases from V and 1 from J; bases not matched to a gene: 8.

This clone was counted between two and nine times. The rearrangement links TRBV30 to TRBJ2-5, with TRBD2 as a possible D gene (5 bases). Germline assignment: CDR1 GTSNPN and CDR2 SVGIG (reference sequence). The CDR3 sequence is 12 residues long. Trimming pared 4 bases from V and 4 bases from J, leaving 10 bases between. The CDR3 region is CAWKAGGETQYF. The DNA for the CDR3 is TGTGCCTGGAAGGCAGGAGGAGAGACCCAGTACTTC.

This chain joins TRBV23-1 and TRBJ2-3, with D perhaps TRBD1 (6 bases). TRBV23-1 is annotated as an ORF whose role is uncertain. The CDR3 sequence is 17 residues long. V was pared by 3 bases and J by 4 bases, with 20 bases between. CDR3 DNA sequence: TGCGCCAGCAGTCACCAAGGGACACACCCTGGGGCAGATACGCAGTATTTT. It codes for CASSHQGTHPGADTQYF.

This clone was seen only a few times. V gene TRBV18 combines with J gene TRBJ1-1; 8 positions match TRBD1. Trimming cost V 3 bases and J 0 bases; bases outside gene matches: 6. The CDR3 contains 16 residues. Per the germline V gene, CDR1 is KGHSH and CDR2 is LQKENI. CDR3 DNA: TGTGCCAGCTCACCCAGGGGGCCTGGAGTGAACACTGAAGCTTTCTTT. Amino acids: CASSPRGPGVNTEAFF.

This chain connects TRBV5-1 to TRBJ2-3, with 7 bases lining up with TRBD1. The CDR3 extends over 15 amino acids. Trimming cost V 4 bases and J 9 bases; bases outside gene matches: 14. Germline CDR1 and CDR2: SGHRS and YFSETQ. The CDR3 reads CASSRDSGKQETQYF. DNA of the CDR3: TGCGCCAGCAGCCGGGACAGCGGAAAGCAGGAGACGCAGTATTTT.

The genes are TRBV15 and TRBJ2-2; tentatively, D is TRBD2 (6 bases). This CDR3 has 15 amino acids. The V end lost 5 bases, the J end lost 8 bases, and 18 bases lay between the germline ends. Looked up from germline, CDR1 is LNHNV and CDR2 is YYDKDF (reference sequence). The CDR3 nucleotides are TGTGCCACCAGCGGGGACTTCGCGGGGTCTGGGGAGCTGTTTTTT. It codes for CATSGDFAGSGELFF.

CDR3 sequence reads: CAWSANGNSYEQYF. CDR3 in DNA: TGTGCCTGGAGTGCCAACGGTAACTCCTACGAGCAGTACTTC. This chain links TRBV30 with TRBJ2-7, with D hard to call. The CDR3 is 14 residues long. V dropped 1 base and J dropped 0 bases, with 10 bases sitting between them. The germline CDR1 and CDR2 sequences are GTSNPN and SVGIG (reference sequence).

A few counts support this clone. The chain carries TRBV6-5 and TRBJ1-1, with 8 bases matching TRBD1. The CDR3 spans 15 residues. Germline-derived CDR1 and CDR2 are MNHEY and SVGAGI. V lost 0 bases and J lost 4; bases outside the gene matches: 4. CDR3 region: CASSYSRTGSTEAFF. The CDR3 DNA follows: TGTGCCAGCAGTTACTCTCGGACAGGGAGCACTGAAGCTTTCTTT.

The chain joins TRBV6-5 to TRBJ2-5; 10 bases line up with TRBD2. CDR1 and CDR2 from the germline V gene are MNHEY and SVGAGI. After removal of 2 bases from V and 4 bases from J, the junction contained 4 bases not matched to a gene. The CDR3 extends over 15 amino acids. The CDR3, as DNA: TGTGCCAGCAGTTACCCAGCGGGGGGGGGAGAGACCCAGTACTTC. Protein sequence: CASSYPAGGGETQYF.

This chain uses TRBV27 with TRBJ2-1, with 7 nucleotides matching TRBD2. The CDR3 runs 15 residues. V gave up 4 bases and J gave up 10 bases; unmatched junction bases: 13. In germline, CDR1 is MNHEY, CDR2 SMNVEV (reference sequence). This chain's CDR3 is CASSSLAGAPGEQFF. The CDR3 coding sequence is TGTGCCAGCAGTTCCCTCGCGGGAGCGCCGGGGGAGCAGTTCTTC.

The chain couples TRBV9 to TRBJ2-3; TRBD2 agrees at 8 bases. The germline V gene encodes CDR1 SGDLS and CDR2 YYNGEE. The CDR3 has 16 residues. J gave up 2 bases and V 0 bases, and 5 bases lay outside the gene matches. In DNA form, the CDR3 reads TGTGCCAGCAGCGTAGATCCGGGAGGGACCACAGATACGCAGTATTTT. Protein: CASSVDPGGTTDTQYF.